This T cell receptor beta chain was captured in a study of cytomegalovirus exposure and HLA in healthy donors. General observations from the study: The likely explanation for a cluster of highly shared sequence variants was sequencing artifact. In an earlier analysis, about 87% or about 30%: the productive usage of most TCR beta V segments.

Though probably carrying unrecorded immune exposures, donors were nominally healthy at sampling. 13 Jbeta primers and 60 Vbeta primers were used for the PCR. Source study methods: The authors later counted 65 million to 90 million unique TCR beta chains, 9 million to 14 million of them shared. The data were produced by immunoSEQ multiplex PCR, yet TCRdb's version contains in-frame clones alone and is incomplete. V, J and clone size reflect that table, while D and trimming were determined from the DNA. The table lists about 190,000 clones, roughly 75% of them singletons. As for this clone: Its cognate antigen is unknown.

Germline CDR1 and CDR2: SQVTM and ANQGSEA. The germline V and J ends were trimmed by 1 base and 8 bases, with 12 bases remaining between them. The CDR3 totals 13 residues. Material: PBMCs. The clonotype comes from a man aged 25-40 years in good health and CMV-seropositive. This sequence joins TRBV29-1 and TRBJ2-1; D perhaps matches TRBD2 (5 bases). The CDR3 reads CSVEGLALDEQFF. The CDR3 DNA is TGCAGCGTTGAAGGGCTAGCTTTGGATGAGCAGTTCTTC.